The 10 T cell receptor beta chains reported below all come from one sample, sequenced in a study of blood T cell repertoires in COVID-19. Profiling relied on immunoSEQ multiplex PCR, and the TCRdb table lists in-frame clones only, not all of them. Counted here are more than 200,000 clones, roughly 90% occurring once; the ten biggest clones make up approximately 1.6%. Sequenced sample: peripheral blood. These TCRs come from a man in his 70s with acute or convalescent COVID-19.

The V and J genes are TRBV5-1 and TRBJ2-5; weak D call: TRBD2 (6 bases). V was shortened by 7 bases and J by 5 bases, with 18 bases between the two germline ends. The germline V gene encodes CDR1 SGHRS and CDR2 YFSETQ. The CDR3 length is 14 residues. CDR3 in amino acids: CASRGGWRVETQYF. In nucleotides, the CDR3 is TGCGCCAGCCGAGGAGGCTGGAGGGTGGAGACCCAGTACTTC.

J is TRBJ2-1 and V is TRBV7-2, with D maybe TRBD2 (6 bases). The CDR3 sequence is 15 residues long. Germline V gives CDR1 SGHTA, CDR2 FQGNSA. V was cut by 5 bases and J by 7 bases, with 18 bases left in between. The CDR3, as DNA: TGTGCCAGCAGCAGCTTGGGACTTCCGGCTAATGAGCAGTTCTTC. Translation: CASSSLGLPANEQFF.

This chain uses TRBV27 with TRBJ2-4; 10 nucleotides match TRBD2. V gave up 11 bases and J gave up 8 bases; unmatched junction bases: 12. CDR3 length: 14 residues. Germline assignment: CDR1 MNHEY and CDR2 SMNVEV (reference sequence). DNA of the CDR3: TGTGCCTGGACTAGCGGCCAGGGGGGAGACATTCAGTACTTC. Its protein product is CAWTSGQGGDIQYF.

The J gene is TRBJ1-1, the V gene TRBV19, with a tentative D call TRBD1 (5 bases). Germline-derived CDR1 and CDR2 are LNHDA and SQIVND (reference sequence). The V and J ends lost 7 bases and 4 bases respectively, with 16 bases between them. The CDR3 is 14 residues long. CDR3 sequence (DNA): TGTGCCAGTAAAGGGGTTTCCTCGGGCACTGAAGCTTTCTTT. Translation gives CASKGVSSGTEAFF.

Note on this clone: This same CDR3 is encoded by further DNA sequences in the sample. CDR3 protein: CASSGQGATDTQYF. For the CDR3, the DNA is TGTGCCAGCAGTGGACAGGGGGCTACAGATACGCAGTATTTT. The V and J genes are TRBV2 and TRBJ2-3; 10 bases map to TRBD1. The germline gives CDR1 SNHLY, CDR2 FYNNEI. V lost 4 bases and J lost 3; bases outside the gene matches: 1. The CDR3 runs to 14 residues.

Remarks on this clone: One junction end disagrees with the germline gene, perhaps due to a read error. This chain uses TRBV25-1 with TRBJ1-1, with 9 bases identical to TRBD1. The CDR3 length is 15 residues. Looked up from germline, CDR1 is MGHDK and CDR2 is SYGVNS. The CDR3, as DNA: TGTTCCAGCAGTGATCCTCGACAGGGGGACACTGAAGCTTTCTTT. Translation gives CSSSDPRQGDTEAFF.

Many counts were recorded for this clone. CDR3 in amino acids: CASSPRTGIYEQYF. The CDR3 nucleotides read TGTGCCAGCAGTCCACGGACAGGGATCTACGAGCAGTACTTC. The V gene is TRBV27, the J gene TRBJ2-7, with TRBD1 matching 8 bases. This CDR3 has 14 amino acids. Per germline, CDR1 MNHEY and CDR2 SMNVEV (reference sequence). V lost 5 bases to trimming and J lost 3 bases; unmatched junction nucleotides: 6.

CDR3 amino acids: CASSSSGGSPNQHF. CDR3 in DNA: TGTGCCAGCAGTTCCTCAGGGGGTTCACCTAACCAGCATTTT. V usage is TRBV6-6 and J usage is TRBJ1-5; TRBD1 matches at 7 bases. V lost 4 bases and J lost 12; bases outside the gene matches: 12. Germline CDR1 and CDR2: MNHNY and SVGAGI (reference sequence). This CDR3 is built from 14 residues.

The chain has TRBV7-9 and TRBJ2-7; TRBD1 matches 9 bases. The CDR3 length is 16 residues. V shed 0 bases and J 2 bases; nucleotides not matched to a gene: 5. CDR1 and CDR2 from the germline V gene are SEHNR and FQNEAQ (reference sequence). CDR3 in DNA: TGTGCCAGCAGCTTAGCCTTACAGGGGGCACCCTACGAGCAGTACTTC. Protein product: CASSLALQGAPYEQYF.

The chain carries TRBV9 and TRBJ1-6; no clear D gene. CDR3 length: 12 residues. Trimming pared 3 bases from V and 7 bases from J, leaving 5 bases between. The germline V gene encodes CDR1 SGDLS and CDR2 YYNGEE. The CDR3: CASSALNSPLHF. The CDR3 DNA reads TGTGCCAGCAGCGCTTTGAATTCACCCCTCCACTTT.